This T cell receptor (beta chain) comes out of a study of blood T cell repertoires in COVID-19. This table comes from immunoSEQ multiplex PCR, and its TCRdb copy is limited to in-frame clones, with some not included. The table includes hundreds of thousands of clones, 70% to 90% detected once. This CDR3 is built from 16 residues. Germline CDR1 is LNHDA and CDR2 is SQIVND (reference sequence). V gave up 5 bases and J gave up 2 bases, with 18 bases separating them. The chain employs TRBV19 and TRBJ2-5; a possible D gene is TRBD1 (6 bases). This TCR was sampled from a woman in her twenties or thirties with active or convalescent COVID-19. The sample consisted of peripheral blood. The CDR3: CASSSRGGWGQETQYF. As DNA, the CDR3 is TGTGCCAGTAGTTCGCGAGGGGGATGGGGACAAGAGACCCAGTACTTC.